This T cell receptor (beta chain) was sequenced during a study of early T cells in non-severe SARS-CoV-2 infection. Study-wide results and limits: The study's VDJdb matching favored anti-spike CD8 responses and missed private and CD4 specificities.

In the library, individual cDNA molecules carried attached unique molecular identifiers. TCRdb re-called the 5' RACE reads with MiXCR, one entry per CDR3 protein. The sample has 30,000 to 45,000 distinct CDR3 sequences; 9.9% are singletons. This clonotype was picked up many times. Antigen unknown. The CDR3 is 13 amino acids. Germline assignment: CDR1 LNHDA and CDR2 SQIVND (reference sequence). V lost 6 bases and J lost 1, with 9 bases in between. This chain links TRBV19 with TRBJ1-1; D is undetermined. This TCR was recovered from an adult who was a healthcare worker with PCR-confirmed SARS-CoV-2 infection or an uninfected control (not recorded which). Source material: whole blood. CDR3 in DNA: TGTGCCAGTAGGAAGCGGCAGAACACTGAAGCTTTCTTT. Translating gives CASRKRQNTEAFF.